These 29 T cell receptor beta chains were sequenced from one sample in a study of blood T cell repertoires in COVID-19. Profiled with immunoSEQ multiplex PCR; TCRdb holds only in-frame clones, not every one. Among tens of thousands of clones listed, almost 90% were seen once. The specimen was peripheral blood. These receptors were obtained from a woman aged 80 or older with acute or convalescent COVID-19.

The chain is built from TRBV7-6 and TRBJ1-4; D is ambiguous. The CDR3 is 14 amino acids. Per the germline V gene, CDR1 is SGHVS and CDR2 is FNYEAQ. The V end lost 5 bases, the J end lost 6 bases, and 13 bases lay between the germline ends. The CDR3: CASSEGRGDEKLFF. In DNA form, the CDR3 reads TGTGCCAGCAGCGAAGGGAGAGGTGATGAAAAACTGTTTTTT.

The chain is built from TRBV19 and TRBJ1-1, with D tentatively TRBD1 (5 bases). CDR3 length: 15 amino acids. CDR1 is LNHDA, CDR2 SQIVND, per germline (reference sequence). The germline V and J ends were trimmed by 9 bases and 0 bases, with 17 bases remaining between them. CDR3 sequence: CASWGSLPMNTEAFF. CDR3 bases: TGTGCCAGCTGGGGCAGCCTCCCAATGAACACTGAAGCTTTCTTT.

This chain joins TRBV27 and TRBJ2-2; 12 bases fit TRBD1. The V and J ends lost 5 bases and 5 bases, in that order; junction bases with no gene match: 9. The CDR3 spans 17 residues. The germline V gene encodes CDR1 MNHEY and CDR2 SMNVEV (reference sequence). CDR3 region: CASSKTGTGGLTGELFF. CDR3 in DNA: TGTGCCAGCAGTAAGACCGGGACAGGGGGCTTGACCGGGGAGCTGTTTTTT.

This sequence joins TRBV19 and TRBJ2-7; TRBD2 matches at 7 bases. The junction had 4 bases not matched to a gene; V was cut back by 3 bases and J by 2 bases. The germline V gene encodes CDR1 LNHDA and CDR2 SQIVND (reference sequence). The CDR3 is 14 amino acids. The CDR3 protein is CASSIASGPYEQYF. The CDR3 nucleotides are TGTGCCAGTAGTATCGCTAGCGGACCCTACGAGCAGTACTTC.

This chain uses TRBV5-6 with TRBJ1-5, with D hard to call. Germline V gene lookup returns CDR1 SGHDT and CDR2 YYEEEE. CDR3 length equals 12 residues. Trimming took off 1 base at V and 6 bases at J, with 5 bases between the two ends. CDR3 sequence reads: CASSLTGQPQHF. The CDR3, as DNA: TGTGCCAGCAGCTTGACGGGTCAGCCCCAGCATTTT. Full variable domain (remainder filled in from reference TRBV5-6 and TRBJ1-5): DAGVTQSPTHLIKTRGQQVTLRCSPKSGHDTVSWYQQALGQGPQFIFQYYEEEERQRGNFPDRFSGHQFPNYSSELNVNALLLGDSALYLCASSLTGQPQHFGDGTRLSIL.

The chain employs TRBV29-1 and TRBJ1-4; the D gene is possibly TRBD1 (5 bases). The germline CDR1 and CDR2 sequences are SQVTM and ANQGSEA. Trimming took 8 bases from V and 5 from J, leaving 15 bases between them. CDR3 size: 13 residues. As DNA, the CDR3 is TGCAGCTTCAGGCCCTCAGGGAATGAAAAACTGTTTTTT. Protein: CSFRPSGNEKLFF.

The genes are TRBV15 and TRBJ2-1; the D gene is possibly TRBD1 (6 bases). This CDR3 region has 12 residues. V was clipped by 7 bases and J by 9 bases, with 13 bases between them. Germline values: CDR1 LNHNV, CDR2 YYDKDF (reference sequence). CDR3 nucleotides: TGTGCCACCACCTCAACAGGGCGTGAGCAGTTCTTC. This sequence encodes CATTSTGREQFF. The full variable domain, with the rest looked up from reference TRBV15 and TRBJ2-1, is DAMVIQNPRYQVTQFGKPVTLSCSQTLNHNVMYWYQQKSSQAPKLLFHYYDKDFNNEADTPDNFQSRRPNTSFCFLDIRSPGLGDTAMYLCATTSTGREQFFGPGTRLTVL.

The gene calls are TRBV9 and TRBJ2-5; 7 bases line up with TRBD2. This CDR3 is built from 15 residues. Germline V CDR1 and CDR2: SGDLS, YYNGEE. V shed 3 bases, J shed 4 bases, and the junction held 9 bases outside the gene matches. The CDR3 nucleotides read TGTGCCAGCAGCGCGACTAGCTCGGGAGGAGAGACCCAGTACTTC. This translates into CASSATSSGGETQYF.

V usage is TRBV5-1 and J usage is TRBJ1-5; D call uncertain. The V end was cut by 5 bases, the J end by 0 bases, with 6 bases between. Germline V gene data show CDR1 as SGHRS and CDR2 as YFSETQ. This CDR3 region has 13 residues. In nucleotides, the CDR3 is TGCGCCAGCAGGTTAGATAGCAATCAGCCCCAGCATTTT. As protein: CASRLDSNQPQHF.

This rearrangement joins TRBV19 to TRBJ1-1; 7 bases agree with TRBD1. The CDR3 runs 16 residues. V shed 7 bases and J 3 bases; nucleotides not matched to a gene: 14. CDR1 is LNHDA and CDR2 is SQIVND in the germline V gene (reference sequence). This chain's CDR3 is CASIIRGGYQDTEAFF. In DNA form, the CDR3 reads TGTGCCAGTATCATTAGAGGGGGCTACCAGGACACTGAAGCTTTCTTT. Full variable domain (remainder filled in from reference TRBV19 and TRBJ1-1): DGGITQSPKYLFRKEGQNVTLSCEQNLNHDAMYWYRQDPGQGLRLIYYSQIVNDFQKGDIAEGYSVSREKKESFPLTVTSAQKNPTAFYLCASIIRGGYQDTEAFFGQGTRLTVV.

V usage is TRBV11-2 and J usage is TRBJ1-4, with TRBD1 identical over 10 bases. The CDR3 contains 14 residues. V shed 4 bases, J shed 8 bases, and the junction held 4 bases outside the gene matches. Germline V gene sequence: CDR1 SGHAT, CDR2 FQNNGV. This CDR3 is CASSYGQGGEKLFF. CDR3 DNA sequence: TGTGCCAGCAGCTACGGACAGGGGGGAGAAAAACTGTTTTTT.

This chain links TRBV5-1 with TRBJ1-1; D uncertain. Germline V gene sequence: CDR1 SGHRS, CDR2 YFSETQ. CDR3 length equals 14 residues. V was cut by 0 bases and J by 3 bases, with 9 bases left in between. CDR3 sequence reads: CASSLGWSDTEAFF. In DNA form, the CDR3 reads TGCGCCAGCAGCTTGGGTTGGAGTGACACTGAAGCTTTCTTT.

The CDR3 region is CASSQYARSADTQYF. CDR3 sequence (DNA): TGCGCCAGCAGCCAATATGCTCGGTCTGCGGATACGCAGTATTTT. The rearrangement joins TRBV4-1 to TRBJ2-3; no definite D call. The CDR3 totals 15 residues. The V gene's germline CDR1 is MGHRA and CDR2 YSYEKL. Between the trimmed V and J ends, which lost 2 bases and 6 bases, there was a span of 15 bases.

This chain joins TRBV29-1 and TRBJ1-1; D is unresolved. Trimming pared 4 bases from V and 6 bases from J, leaving 12 bases between. This CDR3 is built from 12 residues. Germline loops: CDR1 SQVTM, CDR2 ANQGSEA. This CDR3 is CSVALGRAEAFF. The CDR3 bases are TGCAGCGTTGCCTTGGGGAGGGCTGAAGCTTTCTTT.

The chain links TRBV7-8 to TRBJ2-6; 7 bases line up with TRBD2. Germline V CDR1 and CDR2: SGHVS, FQNEAQ. The CDR3 is made up of 18 amino acids. The J segment lost 1 base and the V segment lost 5 bases, leaving 11 bases of the junction unmatched. CDR3 amino acids: CASSLGEGWKSGANVLTF. In nucleotides, the CDR3 is TGTGCCAGCAGCCTGGGGGAGGGGTGGAAATCTGGGGCCAACGTCCTGACTTTC.

This clone was observed a few times. The genes are TRBV7-3 and TRBJ2-3; D not certain. Trimming took off 2 bases at V and 0 bases at J, with 6 bases between the two ends. This CDR3 has 14 residues. Germline CDR1 is SGHTA and CDR2 is FQGTGA. CDR3 bases: TGTGCCAGCAGCTTACTCACTAGCACAGATACGCAGTATTTT. Residues: CASSLLTSTDTQYF. Complete variable domain (other parts from reference TRBV7-3 and TRBJ2-3): GAGVSQTPSNKVTEKGKYVELRCDPISGHTALYWYRQSLGQGPEFLIYFQGTGAADDSGLPNDRFFAVRPEGSVSTLKIQRTERGDSAVYLCASSLLTSTDTQYFGPGTRLTVL.

This clone was detected a few times. The chain recombines TRBV11-2 with TRBJ2-7; D not resolved. This CDR3 has 12 amino acids. Germline V CDR1 and CDR2: SGHAT, FQNNGV. The V gene lost 1 base and the J gene lost 5 bases, with 6 bases spanning the gap. The CDR3 loop reads CASSLGSHEQYF. Here the CDR3 DNA reads TGTGCCAGCAGCTTAGGCAGTCACGAGCAGTACTTC. The whole variable domain, filled in from reference TRBV11-2 and TRBJ2-7, reads EAGVAQSPRYKIIEKRQSVAFWCNPISGHATLYWYQQILGQGPKLLIQFQNNGVVDDSQLPKDRFSAERLKGVDSTLKIQPAKLEDSAVYLCASSLGSHEQYFGPGTRLTVT.

This chain uses TRBV20-1 with TRBJ2-1, with D perhaps TRBD2 (5 bases). Germline V gene sequence: CDR1 DFQATT, CDR2 SNEGSKA (reference sequence). The CDR3 sequence is 14 residues long. Trimming shortened V by 3 bases and J by 9 bases, and 18 bases separated the two germline ends. CDR3 in DNA: TGCAGTGCTAGTGAGGGCCTTAAGTTTTCTGAGCAGTTCTTC. It translates to CSASEGLKFSEQFF.

V usage is TRBV19 and J usage is TRBJ1-1, with TRBD1 as a possible D gene (6 bases). Between the trimmed V and J ends, which lost 6 bases and 10 bases, there was a span of 21 bases. The CDR3 is 14 residues long. Germline CDR1 and CDR2: LNHDA and SQIVND (reference sequence). As DNA, the CDR3 is TGTGCCAGTAGCCGGGACGTTGCGGCCAGGGGAGCTTTCTTT. Residues: CASSRDVAARGAFF.

This clone was picked up a small number of times. The chain employs TRBV7-9 and TRBJ1-2, with D uncertain. CDR1 is SEHNR, CDR2 FQNEAQ, per germline (reference sequence). The CDR3 is made up of 14 amino acids. V was clipped by 2 bases and J by 5 bases, with 12 bases between them. The CDR3 DNA is TGTGCCAGCAGCTTATACAGCCCTGTGTATGGCTACACCTTC. Translated: CASSLYSPVYGYTF.

This chain joins TRBV12-3 or TRBV12-4 and TRBJ2-7; tentative D call: TRBD2 (6 bases). The V and J ends lost 10 bases and 4 bases respectively, with 17 bases between them. The CDR3 has 13 residues. The DNA of the CDR3 is TGTGCCATTGGGCGGGGCGGTTCTTACGAGCAGTACTTC. It specifies CAIGRGGSYEQYF.

This chain connects TRBV30 to TRBJ1-2; D is perhaps TRBD1 (5 bases). The CDR3 extends over 14 amino acids. Germline CDR1 is GTSNPN and CDR2 is SVGIG (reference sequence). Between the trimmed V and J ends, which lost 0 bases and 3 bases, there was a span of 11 bases. CDR3 in amino acids: CAWSVPGSDYGYTF. The CDR3 coding sequence is TGTGCCTGGAGTGTCCCAGGGTCGGACTATGGCTACACCTTC.

This clone was counted a single time. The chain recombines TRBV19 with TRBJ2-7; 10 bases align to TRBD2. The germline V gene encodes CDR1 LNHDA and CDR2 SQIVND (reference sequence). The CDR3 totals 15 residues. V lost 6 bases, J lost 3 bases, and 8 bases stayed unmatched. For the CDR3, the DNA is TGTGCCAGTAGACATGGGACTAGCGCGAGCTACGAGCAGTACTTC. This sequence encodes CASRHGTSASYEQYF.

V gene TRBV19 combines with J gene TRBJ1-5; D is possibly TRBD1 (6 bases). V lost 3 bases and J lost 2, with 20 bases in between. Germline V CDR1 and CDR2: LNHDA, SQIVND (reference sequence). The CDR3 totals 18 residues. The CDR3 nucleotides are TGTGCCAGTAGTATGGAGATCAGACAGGCCGTCGGCAATCAGCCCCAGCATTTT. This sequence encodes CASSMEIRQAVGNQPQHF.

V usage is TRBV12-5 and J usage is TRBJ2-2; no firm D call. V lost 4 bases, J lost 2 bases, and 5 bases lay in between. CDR3 length: 13 amino acids. CDR1 is LGHNT, CDR2 FRNRAP, per germline. This chain's CDR3 is CASGSPNTGELFF. CDR3 nucleotide sequence: TGTGCTAGTGGTTCCCCTAACACCGGGGAGCTGTTTTTT.

J is TRBJ1-2 and V is TRBV6-5; 7 nucleotides agree with TRBD1. The CDR3 is made up of 15 amino acids. V shed 7 bases and J 4 bases; nucleotides not matched to a gene: 12. The germline V gene has CDR1 MNHEY and CDR2 SVGAGI. CDR3 in DNA: TGTGCCAGCACCGATACAGGGGCGCTAGGCTATGGCTACACCTTC. Translating gives CASTDTGALGYGYTF.

This chain uses TRBV7-2 with TRBJ2-3; 12 bases map to TRBD2. V lost 5 bases to trimming and J lost 4 bases; unmatched junction nucleotides: 4. The CDR3 is 15 residues long. The germline CDR1 and CDR2 sequences are SGHTA and FQGNSA. The CDR3 region has the DNA TGTGCCAGCAGCGTGGGACTAGCGGGCCCAGATACGCAGTATTTT. Its translation is CASSVGLAGPDTQYF.

The V gene is TRBV19, the J gene TRBJ2-7; 9 bases are a match to TRBD1. Per germline, CDR1 LNHDA and CDR2 SQIVND (reference sequence). V shed 9 bases and J 0 bases; nucleotides not matched to a gene: 6. The CDR3 has 14 residues. DNA of the CDR3: TGTGCCAGCCGCCAGACAGGGGGCTCCTACGAGCAGTACTTC. Translating gives CASRQTGGSYEQYF. The whole variable domain, filled in from reference TRBV19 and TRBJ2-7, reads DGGITQSPKYLFRKEGQNVTLSCEQNLNHDAMYWYRQDPGQGLRLIYYSQIVNDFQKGDIAEGYSVSREKKESFPLTVTSAQKNPTAFYLCASRQTGGSYEQYFGPGTRLTVT.

CDR3 in DNA: TGTGCCAGTAGTATTGGGGGGGCCAGGAACTATGGCTACACCTTC. It translates to CASSIGGARNYGYTF. The V and J genes are TRBV19 and TRBJ1-2; maybe TRBD1 (6 bases). The CDR3 is 15 residues long. Germline CDR1 reads LNHDA; CDR2 reads SQIVND (reference sequence). Trimming took off 3 bases at V and 2 bases at J, with 13 bases between the two ends.